This is a list of T cell receptor beta chains from one sample in a study of OX40 agonist ivuxolimab in advanced cancers. This table comes from immunoSEQ multiplex PCR, and its TCRdb copy is limited to in-frame clones, with some not included. The sample has over 45,000 clones, around 79% seen once. The sample in question was CD4+ or CD8+ T cells sorted from blood, obtained in a trial of the OX40 agonist ivuxolimab. The receptors originated from an adult with an advanced solid tumor such as melanoma, head and neck, liver or kidney cancer. Both conserved end residues are part of each CDR3. Fields, in order: V gene, D gene, clone size, J gene, CDR3 DNA, CDR3 protein. The D gene is left open where the match is weak. Not all rows give a size; the values are once, few, many and, for expanded clones, a class.

V: TRBV5-1
D: .
size: .
J: TRBJ1-2
DNA: TGCGCCAGCAGCTTGGCGGCAGGGGATGGCTACACCTTC
CDR3: CASSLAAGDGYTF

V: TRBV2
D: .
size: .
J: TRBJ2-2
DNA: TGTGCCAGCAGTAGGACAGTGAACACCGGGGAGCTGTTTTTT
CDR3: CASSRTVNTGELFF

V: TRBV15
D: .
size: .
J: TRBJ2-1
DNA: TGTGCCACCAGCAGAGATCTACAGGGACCCTACAATGAGCAGTTCTTC
CDR3: CATSRDLQGPYNEQFF

V: TRBV29-1
D: TRBD1
size: .
J: TRBJ1-2
DNA: TGCAGCGTTGCCCCAGGGGGCACTAATTATGGCTACACCTTC
CDR3: CSVAPGGTNYGYTF

V: TRBV4-1
D: TRBD1
size: .
J: TRBJ1-2
DNA: TGCGCCAGCAGCCAAGTTCCGGGACAGGGGGGCTATGGCTACACCTTC
CDR3: CASSQVPGQGGYGYTF

V: TRBV6-1
D: .
size: .
J: TRBJ2-1
DNA: TGTGCCAGCAGTGAAGCCGGGGGTCGCTACAATGAGCAGTTCTTC
CDR3: CASSEAGGRYNEQFF

V: TRBV6-1
D: TRBD1
size: .
J: TRBJ1-1
DNA: TGTGCCAGCAGTTTCGACAGGGGGCAAACTGAAGCTTTCTTT
CDR3: CASSFDRGQTEAFF

V: TRBV18
D: TRBD1
size: .
J: TRBJ2-7
DNA: TGTGCCAGCTCACCGCCCGACAGGGAAAACGAGCAGTACTTC
CDR3: CASSPPDRENEQYF

V: TRBV29-1
D: .
size: .
J: TRBJ2-7
DNA: TGCAGCGTCAGAACGGACACCTACGAGCAGTACTTC
CDR3: CSVRTDTYEQYF

V: TRBV30
D: .
size: .
J: TRBJ1-1
DNA: TGTGCCTGGAGTGTACAGCTGGGGCACACTGAAGCTTTCTTT
CDR3: CAWSVQLGHTEAFF

V: TRBV10-1
D: .
size: .
J: TRBJ1-6
DNA: TGCGCCAGCAGTTTCGACAGAAACAATTCACCCCTCCACTTT
CDR3: CASSFDRNNSPLHF

V: TRBV12-5
D: TRBD2
size: .
J: TRBJ2-1
DNA: TGTGCTAGTGGTGCCGTCACAACTAGCGGGAGCTCCTACAATGAGCAGTTCTTC
CDR3: CASGAVTTSGSSYNEQFF

V: TRBV5-1
D: .
size: once
J: TRBJ2-3
DNA: TGCGCCAGCAGCTTGGGGGGACCCACAGATACGCAGTATTTT
CDR3: CASSLGGPTDTQYF

V: TRBV6-6
D: TRBD2
size: .
J: TRBJ2-5
DNA: TGTGCCAGCAGCATAGCGGGGGCCCTCCAAGAGACCCAGTACTTC
CDR3: CASSIAGALQETQYF

V: TRBV25-1
D: .
size: .
J: TRBJ1-5
DNA: TGTGCCAGCAGTAAACAGGGAAGCAATCAGCCCCAGCATTTT
CDR3: CASSKQGSNQPQHF

V: TRBV5-8
D: .
size: few
J: TRBJ1-3
DNA: TGTGCCAGCAGCCCCGGACAGCTAGGAAACACCATATATTTT
CDR3: CASSPGQLGNTIYF

V: TRBV6-5
D: TRBD1
size: .
J: TRBJ1-4
DNA: TGTGCCAGCAGTTCTCCGGGACAGGGGGCGCAAAAACTGTTTTTT
CDR3: CASSSPGQGAQKLFF

V: TRBV7-9
D: .
size: .
J: TRBJ1-6
DNA: TGTGCCAGCAGCGTCGCGGGACAAAATAATTCACCCCTCCACTTT
CDR3: CASSVAGQNNSPLHF

V: TRBV6-1
D: TRBD1
size: .
J: TRBJ1-1
DNA: TGTGCCAGCAGTGCGATGACAGGGCCTAGAGGCACTGAAGCTTTCTTT
CDR3: CASSAMTGPRGTEAFF

V: TRBV6-5
D: TRBD2
size: .
J: TRBJ2-3
DNA: TGTGCCAGCAGTTACCTAGCGGGAGGGCCGGCAGATACGCAGTATTTT
CDR3: CASSYLAGGPADTQYF

V: TRBV10-1
D: TRBD2
size: .
J: TRBJ2-5
DNA: TGCGCCAGCAGTGACAGGAAGCGGGGACAAGAGACCCAGTACTTC
CDR3: CASSDRKRGQETQYF

V: TRBV6-6
D: .
size: .
J: TRBJ1-5
DNA: TGTGCCAGCAGTTATTTGGGTCTTCAGCCCCAGCATTTT
CDR3: CASSYLGLQPQHF

V: TRBV7-8
D: .
size: once
J: TRBJ2-5
DNA: TGTGCCAGCAGCAAGACGCGGACTCTACAAGAGACCCAGTACTTC
CDR3: CASSKTRTLQETQYF

V: TRBV30
D: .
size: .
J: TRBJ2-7
DNA: TGTGCCTGGGGCGGTGCCTACGAGCAGTACTTC
CDR3: CAWGGAYEQYF

V: TRBV12-2
D: .
size: .
J: TRBJ1-6
DNA: TGTGCAAGTCGCCCGATGGGAGGGATTAATTCACCCCTCCACTTT
CDR3: CASRPMGGINSPLHF

V: TRBV19
D: .
size: many
J: TRBJ1-2
DNA: TGTGCCAGTAGTCCGACAGCATCTAACTATGGCTACACCTTC
CDR3: CASSPTASNYGYTF